This TCR beta chain was sequenced during a study of cytomegalovirus exposure and HLA in healthy donors. Study-wide results and limits: A later analysis reported that several of the most significant clusters appeared to be linked to common viral pathogens, among them Epstein-Barr virus.

Participants comprised healthy donors of bone marrow. This PCR relied on a set of 60 Vbeta primers and 13 Jbeta primers. The data were produced by immunoSEQ multiplex PCR, yet TCRdb's version contains in-frame clones alone and is incomplete. The sample holds about 170,000 clones, around 80% seen once. A word on this clone: Its antigen is undetermined.

V shed 5 bases and J shed 2 bases, with 20 bases lying between them. Germline V gene data show CDR1 as SGHTA and CDR2 as FQGNSA. CDR3 length: 17 amino acids. The chain carries TRBV7-2 and TRBJ2-3; D gene uncertain. This TCR was recovered from a woman aged 45-65 years in good health and CMV-seronegative. The material sequenced was PBMCs. CDR3 in amino acids: CASSAQSSQKITDTQYF. CDR3 DNA sequence: TGTGCCAGCAGCGCCCAAAGTAGTCAAAAAATCACAGATACGCAGTATTTT. The complete variable domain, with remaining parts taken from reference TRBV7-2 and TRBJ2-3, reads GAGVSQSPSNKVTEKGKDVELRCDPISGHTALYWYRQSLGQGLEFLIYFQGNSAPDKSGLPSDRFSAERTGGSVSTLTIQRTQQEDSAVYLCASSAQSSQKITDTQYFGPGTRLTVL.